The next 13 T cell receptor beta chains were all read from a single sample in a study of T cell repertoires in cytomegalovirus infection. Via MiXCR, TCRdb re-called the reads, giving one row per CDR3 protein. This sample has fewer than 950,000 distinct CDR3 sequences, with about 30% found just once. These TCRs are of unknown antigen specificity. Specimen: cultured CD8+ T cells from PBMCs, collected from culture after CMV antigen stimulation. These receptors all stem from a human donor in good health (CMV status not recorded). Some clones in this sample may be carry-over from other donors' samples.

This clonotype was seen a few times. This sequence joins TRBV2 and TRBJ1-2, with 7 bases lining up with TRBD1. The CDR3 extends over 12 amino acids. Germline V gives CDR1 SNHLY, CDR2 FYNNEI. Germline trimming cut 6 bases from V and 7 bases from J; bases unmatched to any gene: 5. In nucleotides, the CDR3 is TGTGCCAGCAGCGGTCGACAGGGTGGCTACACCTTC. Encoded protein: CASSGRQGGYTF. Drawing the rest from reference TRBV2 and TRBJ1-2, the complete variable domain is EPEVTQTPSHQVTQMGQEVILRCVPISNHLYFYWYRQILGQKVEFLVSFYNNEISEKSEIFDDQFSVERPDGSNFTLKIRSTKLEDSAMYFCASSGRQGGYTFGSGTRLTVV.

This chain uses TRBV2 with TRBJ1-5, with TRBD1 as a possible D gene (5 bases). Trimming stripped 3 bases from V and 4 bases from J, with 16 bases between. The CDR3 is 16 residues long. Germline V gene data show CDR1 as SNHLY and CDR2 as FYNNEI. CDR3 residues: CASSEDPQAGNQPQHF. The CDR3 DNA follows: TGTGCCAGCAGTGAGGACCCACAGGCTGGAAATCAGCCCCAGCATTTT.

This clonotype was picked up a small number of times. V is TRBV19 and J is TRBJ2-7; no reliable D call. V lost 3 bases to trimming and J lost 0 bases, with 9 bases between them. Germline V gives CDR1 LNHDA, CDR2 SQIVND (reference sequence). This CDR3 has 14 residues. The CDR3 sequence: CASSMTASSYEQYF. CDR3 bases: TGTGCCAGTAGTATGACGGCATCCTCCTACGAGCAGTACTTC.

This chain uses TRBV27 with TRBJ2-1, with D hard to call. Germline V gene data show CDR1 as MNHEY and CDR2 as SMNVEV (reference sequence). With 3 bases removed from V and 0 bases from J, the gap between germline ends came to 18 bases. This CDR3 comprises 18 residues. The CDR3 DNA is TGTGCCAGCAGTTTCCTCCCCATATACGGTAGCTCCTACAATGAGCAGTTCTTC. Its translation: CASSFLPIYGSSYNEQFF.

On this clonotype: A read error may account for a junction end that differs from germline. The chain combines TRBV7-2 with TRBJ1-6; D call uncertain. This CDR3 has 14 residues. Germline V gives CDR1 SGHTA, CDR2 FQGNSA. In DNA form, the CDR3 reads TGTGCCAGCAGCTTTGCCCTATATAATTCACCCCCCCACTTT. It codes for CASSFALYNSPPHF.

In regard to this clonotype: At one boundary the junction diverges from the germline segment, which might be a read error. The rearrangement joins TRBV4-1 to TRBJ1-2; no definite D call. CDR1 is MGHRA, CDR2 YSYEKL, per germline. The CDR3 length is 15 residues. The CDR3 DNA follows: TGTGCCAGCAGCCAAGATATGGAACAGCCCTATGGCTACACCTTC. This codes for CASSQDMEQPYGYTF.

The V and J genes are TRBV20-1 and TRBJ1-2; 7 nucleotides align to TRBD1. V was pared by 1 base and J by 7 bases, with 12 bases of the junction left unmatched. Per the germline V gene, CDR1 is DFQATT and CDR2 is SNEGSKA (reference sequence). The CDR3 sequence is 15 residues long. The CDR3 DNA follows: TGCAGTGCTAGAGGAGGAGTAGGGCAGGGGGGTGGCTACACCTTC. Translation: CSARGGVGQGGGYTF.

The chain couples TRBV4-3 to TRBJ2-1; D ambiguous. Germline CDR1 reads LGHNA; CDR2 reads YSLEER. Deletions cut 0 bases from V and 5 bases from J, with 11 bases between. CDR3 size: 15 residues. The DNA of the CDR3 is TGCGCCAGCAGCCAAGAGAGGCTACCTCACAATGAGCAGTTCTTC. It translates to CASSQERLPHNEQFF.

The chain uses TRBV5-4 and TRBJ1-6; 9 bases agree with TRBD1. The trim removed 0 bases at V and 6 bases at J, leaving 1 base unmatched. Germline assignment: CDR1 SGHNT and CDR2 YYREEE (reference sequence). This CDR3 is 15 amino acids long. The CDR3 DNA reads as TGTGCCAGCAGCTTGGTGGACAGGGGTAATTCACCCCTCCACTTT. This codes for CASSLVDRGNSPLHF.

This clonotype occurred many times. J is TRBJ1-6 and V is TRBV6-1; D is uncertain. The germline V gene encodes CDR1 MNHNS and CDR2 SASEGT. Trimming cost V 1 base and J 5 bases, with 6 bases left between them. This CDR3 contains 14 residues. The DNA of the CDR3 is TGTGCCAGCAGTGAAGGAGGAGATAATTCACCCCTCCACTTT. Its translation: CASSEGGDNSPLHF.

The chain joins TRBV2 to TRBJ2-5; D could derive from TRBD1 or TRBD2 (6 bases each). With 7 bases removed from V and 5 bases from J, the gap between germline ends came to 14 bases. The CDR3 sequence is 13 residues long. Per germline, CDR1 SNHLY and CDR2 FYNNEI. The CDR3 region is CASNRGPGETQYF. Here the CDR3 DNA reads TGTGCCAGCAACCGGGGGCCGGGGGAGACCCAGTACTTC.

This clonotype was seen ten or more times. The rearrangement uses TRBV5-5 and TRBJ2-5; TRBD2 matches 10 bases. CDR3 length equals 15 residues. V shed 4 bases and J 5 bases; nucleotides not matched to a gene: 8. In germline, CDR1 is SGHKS, CDR2 YYEKEE (reference sequence). The CDR3 region is CASSKERGGRETQYF. DNA for the CDR3: TGTGCCAGCAGCAAAGAGCGGGGGGGCCGGGAGACCCAGTACTTC.

This clonotype was counted at least ten times. In nucleotides, the CDR3 is TGTGCCAGCAGTTTGACAGGGCTAAATTCACCCCTCCACTTT. Its protein is CASSLTGLNSPLHF. The V and J genes are TRBV12-3 or TRBV12-4 and TRBJ1-6; TRBD1 matches at 7 bases. The CDR3 totals 14 residues. Trimming took 3 bases from V and 7 from J; bases not matched to a gene: 3.